This T cell receptor (beta chain) was retrieved from a study of T cell responses to AZD1222 COVID-19 vaccine. Method: immunoSEQ multiplex PCR; TCRdb's copy keeps in-frame clones and lacks some. The data show 110,000 or so clones, about 86% seen once. The CDR3 extends over 16 amino acids. Germline CDR1 and CDR2: KGHDR and SFDVKD. Trimming cost V 4 bases and J 8 bases, with 19 bases left between them. Sequenced here: peripheral blood, sampled 28 days after the second AZD1222 dose. The clonotype was recovered from an adult who received the AZD1222 COVID-19 vaccine. The gene calls are TRBV24-1 and TRBJ2-2; D unclear. The CDR3: CATSESHRARIGELFF. The DNA of the CDR3 is TGTGCCACCAGTGAGTCTCATCGGGCCAGGATTGGGGAGCTGTTTTTT.